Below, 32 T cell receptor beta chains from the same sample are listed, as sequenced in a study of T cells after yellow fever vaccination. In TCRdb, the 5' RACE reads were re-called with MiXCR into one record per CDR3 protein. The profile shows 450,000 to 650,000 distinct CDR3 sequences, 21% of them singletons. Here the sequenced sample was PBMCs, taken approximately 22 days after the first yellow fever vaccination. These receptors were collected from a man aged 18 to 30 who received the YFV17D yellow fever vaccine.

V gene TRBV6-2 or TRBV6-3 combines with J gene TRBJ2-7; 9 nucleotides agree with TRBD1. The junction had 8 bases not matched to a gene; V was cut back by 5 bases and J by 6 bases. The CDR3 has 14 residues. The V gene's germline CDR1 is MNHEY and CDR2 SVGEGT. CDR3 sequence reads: CASSVDRGWGEQYF. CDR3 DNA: TGTGCCAGCAGTGTGGACAGGGGTTGGGGCGAGCAGTACTTC.

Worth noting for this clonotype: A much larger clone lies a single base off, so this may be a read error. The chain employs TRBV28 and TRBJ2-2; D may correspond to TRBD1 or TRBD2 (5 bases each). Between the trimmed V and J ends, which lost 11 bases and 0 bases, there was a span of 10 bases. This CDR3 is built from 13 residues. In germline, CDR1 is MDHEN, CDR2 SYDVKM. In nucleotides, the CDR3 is TGTGCCTTCGGGGCACCGAACACCGGGGAGCTGTTTTTT. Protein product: CAFGAPNTGELFF.

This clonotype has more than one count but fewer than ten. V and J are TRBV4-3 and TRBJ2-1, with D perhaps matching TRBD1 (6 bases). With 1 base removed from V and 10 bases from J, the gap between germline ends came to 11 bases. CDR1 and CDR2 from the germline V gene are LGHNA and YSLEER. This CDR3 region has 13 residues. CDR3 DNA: TGCGCCAGCAGCCAAGTAAGGGGGTACGAGCAGTTCTTC. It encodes CASSQVRGYEQFF.

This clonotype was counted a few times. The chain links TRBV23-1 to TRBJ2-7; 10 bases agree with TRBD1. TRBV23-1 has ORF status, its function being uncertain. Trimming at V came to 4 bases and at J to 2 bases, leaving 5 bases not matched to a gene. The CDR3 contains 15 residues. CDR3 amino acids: CASSPTGGEAYEQYF. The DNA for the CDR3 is TGCGCCAGCAGTCCGACAGGGGGCGAGGCCTACGAGCAGTACTTC.

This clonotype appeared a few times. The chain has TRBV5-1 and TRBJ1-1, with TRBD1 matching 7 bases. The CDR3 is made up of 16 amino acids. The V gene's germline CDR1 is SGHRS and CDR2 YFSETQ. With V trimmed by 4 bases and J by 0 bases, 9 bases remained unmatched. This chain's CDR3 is CASSPWTGIMNTEAFF. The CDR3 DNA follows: TGCGCCAGCAGCCCTTGGACAGGAATTATGAACACTGAAGCTTTCTTT.

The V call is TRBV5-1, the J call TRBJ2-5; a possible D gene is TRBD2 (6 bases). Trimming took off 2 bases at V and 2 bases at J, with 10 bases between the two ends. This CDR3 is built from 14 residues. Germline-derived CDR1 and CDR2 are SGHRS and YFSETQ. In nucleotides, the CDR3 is TGCGCCAGCAGCTTCGGGAGATTACAAGAGACCCAGTACTTC. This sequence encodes CASSFGRLQETQYF.

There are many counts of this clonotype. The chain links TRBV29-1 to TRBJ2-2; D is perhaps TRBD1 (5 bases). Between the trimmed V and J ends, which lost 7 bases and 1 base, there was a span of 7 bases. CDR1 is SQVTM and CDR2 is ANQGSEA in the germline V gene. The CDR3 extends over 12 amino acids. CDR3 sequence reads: CSAGQNTGELFF. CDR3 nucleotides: TGCAGCGCCGGACAGAACACCGGGGAGCTGTTTTTT.

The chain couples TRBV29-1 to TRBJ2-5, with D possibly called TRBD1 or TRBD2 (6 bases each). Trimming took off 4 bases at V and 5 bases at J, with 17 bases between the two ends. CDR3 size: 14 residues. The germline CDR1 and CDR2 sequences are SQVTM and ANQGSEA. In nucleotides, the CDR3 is TGCAGCGTTGCCGGGGGCGATAAGTGGGAGACCCAGTACTTC. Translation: CSVAGGDKWETQYF.

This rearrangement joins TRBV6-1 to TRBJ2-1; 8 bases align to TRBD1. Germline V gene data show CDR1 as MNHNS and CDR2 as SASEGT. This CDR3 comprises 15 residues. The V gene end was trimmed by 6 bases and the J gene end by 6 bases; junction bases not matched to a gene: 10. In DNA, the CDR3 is TGTGCCAGCAGCCTCCGACAGGGGCCACCCAATGAGCAGTTCTTC. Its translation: CASSLRQGPPNEQFF.

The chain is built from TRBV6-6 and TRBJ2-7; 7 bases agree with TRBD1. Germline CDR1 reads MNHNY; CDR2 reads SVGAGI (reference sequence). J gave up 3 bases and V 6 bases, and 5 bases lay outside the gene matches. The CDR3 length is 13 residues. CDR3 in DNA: TGTGCCAGCAGCGACAGGGCCCACTACGAGCAGTACTTC. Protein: CASSDRAHYEQYF.

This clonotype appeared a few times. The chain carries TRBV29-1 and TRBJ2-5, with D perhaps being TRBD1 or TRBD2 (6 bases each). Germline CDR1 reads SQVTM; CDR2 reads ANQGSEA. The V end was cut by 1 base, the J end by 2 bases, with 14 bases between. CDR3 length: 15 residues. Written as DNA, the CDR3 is TGCAGCGTTGAAGGGTGGGGGGCCTTTCAAGAGACCCAGTACTTC. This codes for CSVEGWGAFQETQYF.

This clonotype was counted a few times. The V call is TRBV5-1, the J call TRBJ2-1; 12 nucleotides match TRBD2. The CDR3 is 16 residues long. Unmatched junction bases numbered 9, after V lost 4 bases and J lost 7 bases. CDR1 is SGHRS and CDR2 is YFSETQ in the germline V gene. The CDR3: CASSHGTSGGRNEQFF. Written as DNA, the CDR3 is TGCGCCAGCAGCCATGGAACTAGCGGGGGGAGGAATGAGCAGTTCTTC.

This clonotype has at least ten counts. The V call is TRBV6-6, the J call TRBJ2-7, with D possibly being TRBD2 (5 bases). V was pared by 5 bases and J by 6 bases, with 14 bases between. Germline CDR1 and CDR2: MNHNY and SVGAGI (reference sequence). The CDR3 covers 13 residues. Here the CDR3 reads CASSDNRELEQYV. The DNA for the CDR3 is TGTGCCAGCAGTGACAACCGGGAACTCGAGCAGTACGTC.

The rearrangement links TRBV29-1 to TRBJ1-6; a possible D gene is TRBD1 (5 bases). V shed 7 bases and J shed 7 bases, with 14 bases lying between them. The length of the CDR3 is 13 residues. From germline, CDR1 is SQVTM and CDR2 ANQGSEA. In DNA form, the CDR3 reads TGCAGCGCCCGGCTTGGGACCAATTCACCCCTCCACTTT. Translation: CSARLGTNSPLHF.

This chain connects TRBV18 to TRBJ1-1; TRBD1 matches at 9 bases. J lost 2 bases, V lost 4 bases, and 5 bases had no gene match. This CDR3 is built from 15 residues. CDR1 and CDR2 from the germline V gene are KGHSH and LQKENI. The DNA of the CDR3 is TGTGCCAGCTCACTGAACACAGGGGGCAACACTGAAGCTTTCTTT. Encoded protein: CASSLNTGGNTEAFF.

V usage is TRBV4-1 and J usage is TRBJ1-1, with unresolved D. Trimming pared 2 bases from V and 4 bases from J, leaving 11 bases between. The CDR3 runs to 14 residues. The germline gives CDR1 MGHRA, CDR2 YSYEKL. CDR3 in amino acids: CASSQRPGGTEAFF. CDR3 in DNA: TGCGCCAGCAGCCAACGTCCAGGAGGCACTGAAGCTTTCTTT.

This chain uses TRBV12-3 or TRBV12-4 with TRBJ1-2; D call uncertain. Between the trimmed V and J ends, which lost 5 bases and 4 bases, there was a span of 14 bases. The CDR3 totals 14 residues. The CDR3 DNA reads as TGTGCCAGCAGTCCAAGGGATCTACGCTATGGCTACACCTTC. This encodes CASSPRDLRYGYTF.

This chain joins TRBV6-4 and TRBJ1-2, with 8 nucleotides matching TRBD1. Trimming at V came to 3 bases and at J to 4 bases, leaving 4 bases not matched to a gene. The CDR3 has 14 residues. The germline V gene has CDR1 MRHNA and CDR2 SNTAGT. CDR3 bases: TGTGCCAGCAGTGAACAGGGGGATGGCTATGGCTACACCTTC. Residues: CASSEQGDGYGYTF.

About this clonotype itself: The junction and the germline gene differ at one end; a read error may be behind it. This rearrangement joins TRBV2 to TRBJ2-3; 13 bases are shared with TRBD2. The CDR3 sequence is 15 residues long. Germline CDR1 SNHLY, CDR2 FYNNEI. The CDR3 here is CASRELAGGPNTQYF. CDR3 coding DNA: TGTGCCAGCAGGGAACTAGCGGGGGGGCCCAATACTCAGTATTTT.

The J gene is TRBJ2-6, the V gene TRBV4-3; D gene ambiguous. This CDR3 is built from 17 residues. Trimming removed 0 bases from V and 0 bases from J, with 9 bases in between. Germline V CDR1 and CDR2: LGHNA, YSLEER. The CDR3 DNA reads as TGCGCCAGCAGCCAAGAAATATTGGCCTCTGGGGCCAACGTCCTGACTTTC. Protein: CASSQEILASGANVLTF.

CDR3 sequence (DNA): TGTGCCAGCAGCTTAGACCTCGGGGGTGATCAGCCCCAGCATTTT. Protein sequence: CASSLDLGGDQPQHF. The rearrangement links TRBV7-6 to TRBJ1-5; TRBD1 is a possible D gene (5 bases). The germline CDR1 and CDR2 sequences are SGHVS and FNYEAQ. The CDR3 runs 15 residues. V was cut by 1 base and J by 5 bases, with 12 bases left in between. The full variable domain, its missing parts supplied by reference TRBV7-6 and TRBJ1-5, is GAGVSQSPRYKVTKRGQDVALRCDPISGHVSLYWYRQALGQGPEFLTYFNYEAQQDKSGLPNDRFSAERPEGSISTLTIQRTEQRDSAMYRCASSLDLGGDQPQHFGDGTRLSIL.

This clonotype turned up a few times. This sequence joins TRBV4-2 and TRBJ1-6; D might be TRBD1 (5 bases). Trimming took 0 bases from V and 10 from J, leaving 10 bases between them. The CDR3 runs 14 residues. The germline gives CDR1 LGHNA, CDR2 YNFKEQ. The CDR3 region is CASSQEGERSPLHF. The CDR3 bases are TGTGCCAGCAGCCAAGAAGGGGAGCGATCACCCCTCCACTTT.

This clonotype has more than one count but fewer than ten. The CDR3 nucleotides are TGTGCCAGCAGCTGGGGGGGACAGGCAGAGACCCAGTACTTC. Its translation is CASSWGGQAETQYF. The chain links TRBV11-1 to TRBJ2-5; D may be TRBD1 (8 bases). The length of the CDR3 is 14 residues. Trimming cost V 4 bases and J 4 bases, with 13 bases left between them. Germline V gene data show CDR1 as SGHAT and CDR2 as FQDESV (reference sequence).

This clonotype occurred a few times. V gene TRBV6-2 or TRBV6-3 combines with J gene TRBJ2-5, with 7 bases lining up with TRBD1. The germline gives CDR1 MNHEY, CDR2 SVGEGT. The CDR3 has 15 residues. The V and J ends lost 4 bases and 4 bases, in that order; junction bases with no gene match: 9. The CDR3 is CASSSLLGQRETQYF. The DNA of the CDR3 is TGTGCCAGCAGTTCCCTCCTGGGACAGAGAGAGACCCAGTACTTC.

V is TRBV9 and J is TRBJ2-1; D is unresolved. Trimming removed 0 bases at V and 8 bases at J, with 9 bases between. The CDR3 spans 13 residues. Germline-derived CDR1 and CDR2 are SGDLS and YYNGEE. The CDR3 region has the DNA TGTGCCAGCAGCGTAGCTCCCGCCGATGAGCAGTTCTTC. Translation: CASSVAPADEQFF.

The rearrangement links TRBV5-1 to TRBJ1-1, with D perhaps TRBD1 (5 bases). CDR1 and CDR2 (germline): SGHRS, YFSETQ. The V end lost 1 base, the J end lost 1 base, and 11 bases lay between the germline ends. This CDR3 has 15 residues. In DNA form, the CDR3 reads TGCGCCAGCAGCTTGTTTTTGGACAAGAACACTGAAGCTTTCTTT. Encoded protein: CASSLFLDKNTEAFF.

The CDR3 DNA reads TGTGCCATCAGTGAGTCTCTAGCGGAGAGCACAGATACGCAGTATTTT. This encodes CAISESLAESTDTQYF. The chain combines TRBV10-3 with TRBJ2-3; 7 bases line up with TRBD2. V lost 0 bases to trimming and J lost 0 bases; unmatched junction nucleotides: 3. CDR1 and CDR2 (germline): ENHRY, SYGVKD. This CDR3 is 16 amino acids long.

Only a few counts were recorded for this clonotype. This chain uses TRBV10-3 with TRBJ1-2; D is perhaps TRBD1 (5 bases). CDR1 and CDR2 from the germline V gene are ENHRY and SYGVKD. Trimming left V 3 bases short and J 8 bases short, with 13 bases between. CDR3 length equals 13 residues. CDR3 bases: TGTGCCATCAGTGAATGGCAGGGACGCGGCTACACCTTC. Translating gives CAISEWQGRGYTF.

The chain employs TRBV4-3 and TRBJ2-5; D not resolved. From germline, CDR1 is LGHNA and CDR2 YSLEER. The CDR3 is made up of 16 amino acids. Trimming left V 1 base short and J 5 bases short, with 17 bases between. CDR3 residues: CASSQGRGSGTETQYF. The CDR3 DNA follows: TGCGCCAGCAGCCAAGGTAGAGGAAGTGGAACGGAGACCCAGTACTTC.

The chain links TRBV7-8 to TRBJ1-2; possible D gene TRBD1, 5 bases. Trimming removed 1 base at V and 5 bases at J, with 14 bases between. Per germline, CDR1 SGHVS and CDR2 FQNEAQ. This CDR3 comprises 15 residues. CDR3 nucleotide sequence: TGTGCCAGCAGCTTAGTAGCCAGCAGGGATTATGGCTACACCTTC. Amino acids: CASSLVASRDYGYTF.

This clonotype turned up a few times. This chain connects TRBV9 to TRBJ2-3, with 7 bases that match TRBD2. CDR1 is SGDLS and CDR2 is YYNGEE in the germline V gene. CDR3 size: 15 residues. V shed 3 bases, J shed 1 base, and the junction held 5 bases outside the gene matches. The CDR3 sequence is CASSAGLDGTDTQYF. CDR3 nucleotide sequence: TGTGCCAGCAGCGCCGGACTAGATGGCACAGATACGCAGTATTTT.

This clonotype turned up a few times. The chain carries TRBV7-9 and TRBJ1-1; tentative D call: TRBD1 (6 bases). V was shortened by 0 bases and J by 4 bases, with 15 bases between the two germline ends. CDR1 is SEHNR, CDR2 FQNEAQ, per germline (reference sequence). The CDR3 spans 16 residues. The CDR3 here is CASSLAAGALGTEAFF. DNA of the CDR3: TGTGCCAGCAGCTTAGCGGCAGGGGCTCTGGGCACTGAAGCTTTCTTT.